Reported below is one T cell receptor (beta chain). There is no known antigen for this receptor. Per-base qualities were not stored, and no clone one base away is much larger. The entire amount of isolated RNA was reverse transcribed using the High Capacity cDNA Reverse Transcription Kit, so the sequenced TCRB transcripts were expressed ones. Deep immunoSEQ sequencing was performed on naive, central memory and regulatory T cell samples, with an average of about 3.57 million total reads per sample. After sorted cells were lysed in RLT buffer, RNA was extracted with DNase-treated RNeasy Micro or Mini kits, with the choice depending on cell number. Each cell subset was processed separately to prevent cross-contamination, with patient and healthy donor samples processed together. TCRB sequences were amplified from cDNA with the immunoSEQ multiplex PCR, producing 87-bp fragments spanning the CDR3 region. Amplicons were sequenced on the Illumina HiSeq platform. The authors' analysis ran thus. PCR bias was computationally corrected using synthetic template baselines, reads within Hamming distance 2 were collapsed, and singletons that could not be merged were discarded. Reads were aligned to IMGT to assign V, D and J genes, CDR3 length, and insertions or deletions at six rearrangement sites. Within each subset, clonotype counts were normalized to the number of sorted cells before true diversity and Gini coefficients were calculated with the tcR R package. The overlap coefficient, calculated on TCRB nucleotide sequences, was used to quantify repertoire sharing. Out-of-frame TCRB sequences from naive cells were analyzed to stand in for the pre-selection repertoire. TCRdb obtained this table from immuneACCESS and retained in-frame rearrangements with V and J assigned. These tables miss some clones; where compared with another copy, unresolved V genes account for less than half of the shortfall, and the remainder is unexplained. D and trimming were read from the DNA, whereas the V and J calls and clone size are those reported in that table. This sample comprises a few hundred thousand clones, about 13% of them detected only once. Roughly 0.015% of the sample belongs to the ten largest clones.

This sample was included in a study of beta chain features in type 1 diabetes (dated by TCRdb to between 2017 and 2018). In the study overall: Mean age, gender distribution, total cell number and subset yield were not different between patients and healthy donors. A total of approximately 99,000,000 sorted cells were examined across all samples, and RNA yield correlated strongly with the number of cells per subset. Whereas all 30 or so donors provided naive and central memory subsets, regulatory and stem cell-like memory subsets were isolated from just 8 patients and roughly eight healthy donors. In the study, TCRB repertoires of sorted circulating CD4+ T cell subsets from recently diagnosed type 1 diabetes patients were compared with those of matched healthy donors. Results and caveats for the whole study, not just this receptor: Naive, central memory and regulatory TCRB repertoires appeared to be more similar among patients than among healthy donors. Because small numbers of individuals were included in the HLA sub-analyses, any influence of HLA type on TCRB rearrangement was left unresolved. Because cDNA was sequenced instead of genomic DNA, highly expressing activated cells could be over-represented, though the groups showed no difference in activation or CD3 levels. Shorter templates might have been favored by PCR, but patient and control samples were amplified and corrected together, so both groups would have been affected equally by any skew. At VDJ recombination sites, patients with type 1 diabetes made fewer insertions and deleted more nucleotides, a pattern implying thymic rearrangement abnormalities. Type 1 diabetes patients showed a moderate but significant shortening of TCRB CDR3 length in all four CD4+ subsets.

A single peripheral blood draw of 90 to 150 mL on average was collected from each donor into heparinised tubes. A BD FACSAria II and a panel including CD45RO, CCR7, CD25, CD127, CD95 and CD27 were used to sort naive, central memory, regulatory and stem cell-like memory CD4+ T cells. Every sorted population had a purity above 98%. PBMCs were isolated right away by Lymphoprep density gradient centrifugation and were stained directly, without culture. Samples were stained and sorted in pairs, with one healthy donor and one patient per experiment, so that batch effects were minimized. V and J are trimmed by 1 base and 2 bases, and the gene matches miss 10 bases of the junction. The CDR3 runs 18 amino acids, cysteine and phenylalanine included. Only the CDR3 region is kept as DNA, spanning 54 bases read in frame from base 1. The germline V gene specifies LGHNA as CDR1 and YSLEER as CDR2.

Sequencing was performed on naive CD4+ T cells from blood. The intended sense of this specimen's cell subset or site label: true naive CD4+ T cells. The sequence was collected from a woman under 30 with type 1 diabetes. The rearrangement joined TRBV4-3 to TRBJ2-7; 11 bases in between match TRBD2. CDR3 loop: CASSQALAGGSRTYEQYF. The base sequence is TGCGCCAGCAGCCAAGCGCTAGCGGGAGGATCAAGAACCTACGAGCAGTACTTC.